These 13 T cell receptor beta chains share one sample of origin, sequenced in a study of naive and memory T cell subsets (dated by TCRdb to about 2017). Libraries were made using 5' RACE. TCRdb records Illumina MiSeq as the sequencer. For the blood and skin samples, reverse transcription of TCR RNA was done with SuperScript IV along with alpha and beta constant region primers. TCRdb reprocessing: public reads trimmed at Q25 with fastp, clones called with MiXCR, in-frame beta chains kept. Entries are consolidated by CDR3 protein sequence, retaining the most common genes and DNA. A total of about 20,000 distinct CDR3 sequences appear in this sample, approximately 3.9% of them only once. 7% to 10% of the sample is taken by the ten largest. For whole blood analysis, about 2.5 ml of peripheral blood was collected from healthy adult volunteers into Tempus tubes, and RNA was extracted following the manufacturer's instructions.

These TCRs come from a male donor in good health.

The chain carries TRBV7-9 and TRBJ2-5, with unresolved D. There are 13 residues in the CDR3. In germline, CDR1 is SEHNR, CDR2 FQNEAQ (reference sequence). V shed 3 bases and J shed 2 bases, with 7 bases lying between them. CDR3 loop: CASSLFQQETQYF. Here the CDR3 DNA reads TGTGCCAGCAGCTTGTTCCAGCAAGAGACCCAGTACTTC.

The table lists this clonotype with many counts. J is TRBJ2-7 and V is TRBV5-1, with D unclear. Germline CDR1 and CDR2: SGHRS and YFSETQ. V was cut by 0 bases and J by 4 bases, with 11 bases left in between. The CDR3 is made up of 14 amino acids. CDR3 in DNA: TGCGCCAGCAGCTTGGCAGGCGATAATTACGAGCAGTACTTC. It is translated as CASSLAGDNYEQYF.

The chain is built from TRBV11-2 and TRBJ2-3, with D possibly called TRBD1 or TRBD2 (5 bases each). The length of the CDR3 is 17 residues. Trimming stripped 2 bases from V and 6 bases from J, with 21 bases between. Germline loops: CDR1 SGHAT, CDR2 FQNNGV. CDR3 in amino acids: CASSLLAQGGRSDTQYF. The DNA of the CDR3 is TGTGCCAGCAGCTTATTGGCTCAGGGCGGGCGGTCGGATACGCAGTATTTT.

This clonotype was counted many times. The genes are TRBV29-1 and TRBJ1-1, with D perhaps TRBD1 (6 bases). Germline V CDR1 and CDR2: SQVTM, ANQGSEA. V shed 2 bases and J shed 1 base, with 14 bases lying between them. The CDR3 runs 15 residues. CDR3: CSVELQGSGNTEAFF. The CDR3 nucleotides read TGCAGCGTTGAATTACAGGGTTCGGGGAACACTGAAGCTTTCTTT.

Many counts were recorded for this clonotype. The chain is built from TRBV5-6 and TRBJ1-5; tentatively, D is TRBD1 (6 bases). CDR3 length: 15 amino acids. Per germline, CDR1 SGHDT and CDR2 YYEEEE. Trimming took off 0 bases at V and 3 bases at J, with 10 bases between the two ends. This CDR3 is CASSLAQGHNQPQHF. Written as DNA, the CDR3 is TGTGCCAGCAGCTTGGCACAGGGCCACAATCAGCCCCAGCATTTT.

This clonotype was observed at least ten times. This rearrangement joins TRBV6-1 to TRBJ1-4; tentatively, D is TRBD1 (6 bases). Trimming shortened V by 4 bases and J by 4 bases, and 7 bases separated the two germline ends. Germline CDR1 is MNHNS and CDR2 is SASEGT. The CDR3 is 13 amino acids. CDR3 loop: CASSGQVNEKLFF. The CDR3 DNA reads TGTGCCAGCAGTGGACAGGTTAATGAAAAACTGTTTTTT.

This clonotype has a count of ten or more. V usage is TRBV14 and J usage is TRBJ2-1; D might be TRBD1 or TRBD2, each matching 5 bases. The CDR3 runs to 13 residues. Trimming left V 0 bases short and J 14 bases short, with 14 bases between. Germline-derived CDR1 and CDR2 are SGHDN and FVKESK. DNA for the CDR3: TGTGCCAGCAGCCAAGATCAGGGCTTGAGGGAGTTCTTC. Protein product: CASSQDQGLREFF. The full variable domain, rest sourced from reference TRBV14 and TRBJ2-1, is EAGVTQFPSHSVIEKGQTVTLRCDPISGHDNLYWYRRVMGKEIKFLLHFVKESKQDESGMPNNRFLAERTGGTYSTLKVQPAELEDSGVYFCASSQDQGLREFFGPGTRLTVL.

The sample holds many counts of this clonotype. The genes are TRBV5-6 and TRBJ1-2; perhaps TRBD1 as D (6 bases). Germline-derived CDR1 and CDR2 are SGHDT and YYEEEE. The V end lost 3 bases, the J end lost 8 bases, and 26 bases lay between the germline ends. This CDR3 has 17 residues. In DNA, the CDR3 is TGTGCCAGCAGCTGGGAGGGGGGAACAGGGCCCTCCTGGGGCTACACCTTC. Translating gives CASSWEGGTGPSWGYTF.

This clonotype was picked up many times. The gene calls are TRBV7-2 and TRBJ2-1; weak D call: TRBD2 (7 bases). Germline CDR1 and CDR2: SGHTA and FQGNSA. Between the trimmed V and J ends, which lost 1 base and 1 base, there was a span of 14 bases. This CDR3 spans 17 amino acids. The CDR3 nucleotides read TGTGCCAGCAGCTTAGTGGGGGGGCAGAGTTCCTACAATGAGCAGTTCTTC. It translates to CASSLVGGQSSYNEQFF.

This clonotype has a count of ten or more. The rearrangement links TRBV30 to TRBJ2-2; possibly TRBD1 for D (6 bases). This CDR3 comprises 16 residues. Germline assignment: CDR1 GTSNPN and CDR2 SVGIG (reference sequence). Trimming cost V 0 bases and J 4 bases, with 15 bases left between them. CDR3 DNA: TGTGCCTGGAGTGTGTCGTACAGGGCGGTCACCGGGGAGCTGTTTTTT. Its protein is CAWSVSYRAVTGELFF.

This clonotype was recorded many times. The chain links TRBV25-1 to TRBJ1-4; no clear D gene. V was clipped by 8 bases and J by 7 bases, with 20 bases between them. Germline loops: CDR1 MGHDK, CDR2 SYGVNS. This CDR3 is 15 amino acids long. This CDR3 reads CASPPIRRAGEKLFF. In nucleotides, the CDR3 is TGTGCCAGCCCACCAATCAGACGTGCAGGTGAAAAACTGTTTTTT.

To note about this clonotype: A single base separates this from a much larger clone, so it may be a read error. The gene calls are TRBV7-9 and TRBJ2-1, with D perhaps being TRBD1 or TRBD2 (5 bases each). The germline CDR1 and CDR2 sequences are SEHNR and FQNEAQ (reference sequence). Deletions cut 3 bases from V and 7 bases from J, with 10 bases between. The CDR3 has 13 amino acids. CDR3 nucleotides: TGTGCCAGCAGCTTGGGACGAGCAAATGAGCAGTTCTTC. It specifies CASSLGRANEQFF. The full variable domain, completed using reference TRBV7-9 and TRBJ2-1, is DTGVSQNPRHKITKRGQNVTFRCDPISEHNRLYWYRQTLGQGPEFLTYFQNEAQLEKSRLLSDRFSAERPKGSFSTLEIQRTEQGDSAMYLCASSLGRANEQFFGPGTRLTVL.

In this sample, this clonotype turned up many times. V usage is TRBV6-5 and J usage is TRBJ2-7, with D possibly being TRBD2 (5 bases). The CDR3 spans 15 residues. The germline V gene has CDR1 MNHEY and CDR2 SVGAGI. The V and J ends lost 2 bases and 3 bases respectively, with 14 bases between them. CDR3 region: CASSYTTMGSYEQYF. The CDR3 DNA sequence: TGTGCCAGCAGTTACACGACAATGGGGAGCTACGAGCAGTACTTC.